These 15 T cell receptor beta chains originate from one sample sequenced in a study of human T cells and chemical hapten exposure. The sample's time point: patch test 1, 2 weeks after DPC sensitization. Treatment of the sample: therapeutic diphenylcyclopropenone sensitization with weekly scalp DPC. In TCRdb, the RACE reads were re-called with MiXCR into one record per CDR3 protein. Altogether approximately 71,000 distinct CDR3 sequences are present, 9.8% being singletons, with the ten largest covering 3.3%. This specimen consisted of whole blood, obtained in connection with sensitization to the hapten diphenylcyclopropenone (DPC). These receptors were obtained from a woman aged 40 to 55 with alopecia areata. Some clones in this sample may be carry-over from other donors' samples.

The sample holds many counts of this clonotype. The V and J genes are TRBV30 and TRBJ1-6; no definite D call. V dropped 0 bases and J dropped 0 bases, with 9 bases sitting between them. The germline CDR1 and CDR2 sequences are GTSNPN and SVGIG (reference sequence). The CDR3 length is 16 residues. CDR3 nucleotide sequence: TGTGCCTGGAGTGTGGGCAGCCTCTCCTATAATTCACCCCTCCACTTT. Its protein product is CAWSVGSLSYNSPLHF. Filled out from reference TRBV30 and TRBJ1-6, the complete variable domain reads SQTIHQWPATLVQPVGSPLSLECTVEGTSNPNLYWYRQAAGRGLQLLFYSVGIGQISSEVPQNLSASRPQDRQFILSSKKLLLSDSGFYLCAWSVGSLSYNSPLHFGNGTRLTVT.

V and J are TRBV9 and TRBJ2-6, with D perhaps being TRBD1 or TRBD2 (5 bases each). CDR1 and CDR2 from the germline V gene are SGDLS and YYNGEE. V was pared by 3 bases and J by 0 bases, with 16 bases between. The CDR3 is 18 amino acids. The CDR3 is CASSAWDGRSSGANVLTF. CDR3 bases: TGTGCCAGCAGCGCGTGGGACGGAAGGAGCTCTGGGGCCAACGTCCTGACTTTC. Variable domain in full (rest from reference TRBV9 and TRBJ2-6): DSGVTQTPKHLITATGQRVTLRCSPRSGDLSVYWYQQSLDQGLQFLIQYYNGEERAKGNILERFSAQQFPDLHSELNLSSLELGDSALYFCASSAWDGRSSGANVLTFGAGSRLTVL.

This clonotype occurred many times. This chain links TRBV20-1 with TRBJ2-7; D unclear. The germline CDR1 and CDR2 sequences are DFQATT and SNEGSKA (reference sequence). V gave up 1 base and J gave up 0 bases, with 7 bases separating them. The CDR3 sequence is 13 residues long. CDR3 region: CSARGTVSYEQYF. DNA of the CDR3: TGCAGTGCTAGAGGGACGGTCTCCTACGAGCAGTACTTC.

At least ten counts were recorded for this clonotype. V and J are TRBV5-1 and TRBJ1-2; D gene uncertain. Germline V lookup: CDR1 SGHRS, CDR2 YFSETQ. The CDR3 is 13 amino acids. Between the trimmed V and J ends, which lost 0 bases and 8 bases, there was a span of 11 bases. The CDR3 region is CASSLDSGVGYTF. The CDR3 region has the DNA TGCGCCAGCAGCTTGGATTCAGGCGTGGGCTACACCTTC.

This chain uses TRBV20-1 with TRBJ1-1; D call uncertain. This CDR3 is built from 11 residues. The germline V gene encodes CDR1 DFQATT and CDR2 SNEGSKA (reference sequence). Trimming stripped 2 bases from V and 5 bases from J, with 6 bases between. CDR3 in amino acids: CSARNPTEAFF. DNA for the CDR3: TGCAGTGCTAGAAATCCAACTGAAGCTTTCTTT.

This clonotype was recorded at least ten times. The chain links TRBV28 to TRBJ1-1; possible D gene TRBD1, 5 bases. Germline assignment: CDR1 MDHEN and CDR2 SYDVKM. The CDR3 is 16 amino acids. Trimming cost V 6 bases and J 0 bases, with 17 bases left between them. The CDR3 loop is CASRSQSAGLNTEAFF. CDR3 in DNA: TGTGCCAGCAGATCTCAATCCGCAGGGTTGAACACTGAAGCTTTCTTT. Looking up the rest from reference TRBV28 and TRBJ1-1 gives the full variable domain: DVKVTQSSRYLVKRTGEKVFLECVQDMDHENMFWYRQDPGLGLRLIYFSYDVKMKEKGDIPEGYSVSREKKERFSLILESASTNQTSMYLCASRSQSAGLNTEAFFGQGTRLTVV.

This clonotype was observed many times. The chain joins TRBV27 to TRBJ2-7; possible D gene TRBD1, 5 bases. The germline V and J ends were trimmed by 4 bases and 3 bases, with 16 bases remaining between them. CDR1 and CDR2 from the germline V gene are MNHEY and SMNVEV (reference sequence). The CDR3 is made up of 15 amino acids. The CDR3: CASSSHDSQGYEQYF. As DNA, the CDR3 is TGTGCCAGCAGTTCCCATGACAGCCAGGGCTACGAGCAGTACTTC.

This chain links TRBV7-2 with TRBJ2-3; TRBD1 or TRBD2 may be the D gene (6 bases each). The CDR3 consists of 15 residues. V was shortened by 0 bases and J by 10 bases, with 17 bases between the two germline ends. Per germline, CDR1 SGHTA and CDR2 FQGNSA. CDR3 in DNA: TGTGCCAGCAGCTTAGCCCCCCCGGGGGCAGGGGCGCAGTATTTT. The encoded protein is CASSLAPPGAGAQYF.

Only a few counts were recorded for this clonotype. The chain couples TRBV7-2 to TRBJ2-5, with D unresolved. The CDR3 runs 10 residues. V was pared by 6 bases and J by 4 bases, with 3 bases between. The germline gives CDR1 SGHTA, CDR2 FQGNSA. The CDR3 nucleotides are TGTGCCAGCAGGGGAGAGACCCAGTACTTC. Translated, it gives CASRGETQYF.

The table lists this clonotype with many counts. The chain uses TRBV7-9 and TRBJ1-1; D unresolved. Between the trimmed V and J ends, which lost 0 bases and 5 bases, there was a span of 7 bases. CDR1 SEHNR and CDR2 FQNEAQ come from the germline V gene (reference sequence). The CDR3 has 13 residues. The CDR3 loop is CASSLASRTEAFF. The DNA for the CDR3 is TGTGCCAGCAGCTTAGCCAGTCGGACTGAAGCTTTCTTT.

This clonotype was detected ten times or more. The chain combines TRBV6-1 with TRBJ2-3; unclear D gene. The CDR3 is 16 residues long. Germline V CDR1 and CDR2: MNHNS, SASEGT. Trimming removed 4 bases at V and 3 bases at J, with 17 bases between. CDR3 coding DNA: TGTGCCAGCAGTGTCATGGGGTTCAGTCCGACAGATACGCAGTATTTT. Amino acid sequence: CASSVMGFSPTDTQYF.

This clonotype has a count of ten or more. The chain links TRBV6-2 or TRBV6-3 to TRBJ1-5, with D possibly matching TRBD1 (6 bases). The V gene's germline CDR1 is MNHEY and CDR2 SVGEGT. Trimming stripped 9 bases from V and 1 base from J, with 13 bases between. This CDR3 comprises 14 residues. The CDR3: CASFGTFSNQPQHF. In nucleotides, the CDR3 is TGTGCCAGTTTCGGGACATTCAGCAATCAGCCCCAGCATTTT.

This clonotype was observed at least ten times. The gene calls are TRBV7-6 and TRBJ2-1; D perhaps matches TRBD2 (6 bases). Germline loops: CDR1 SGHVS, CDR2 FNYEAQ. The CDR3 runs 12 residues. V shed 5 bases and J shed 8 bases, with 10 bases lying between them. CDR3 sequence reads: CASSARGYEQFF. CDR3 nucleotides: TGTGCCAGCAGCGCCCGGGGGTATGAGCAGTTCTTC.

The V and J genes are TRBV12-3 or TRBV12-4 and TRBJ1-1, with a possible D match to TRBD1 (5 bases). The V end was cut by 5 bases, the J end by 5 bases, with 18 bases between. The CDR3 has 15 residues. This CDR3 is CASSPHRASGTEAFF. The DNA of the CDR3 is TGTGCCAGCAGTCCCCATCGGGCCTCAGGGACTGAAGCTTTCTTT.

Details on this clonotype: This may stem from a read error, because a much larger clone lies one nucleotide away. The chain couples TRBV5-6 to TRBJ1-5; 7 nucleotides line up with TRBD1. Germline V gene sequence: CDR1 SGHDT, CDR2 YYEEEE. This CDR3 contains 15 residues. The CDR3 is CATSVRTGRMQPQHF. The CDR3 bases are TGTGCCACCAGCGTGCGGACAGGCAGGATGCAGCCCCAGCATTTT. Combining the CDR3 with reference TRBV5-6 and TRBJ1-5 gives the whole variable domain DAGVTQSPTHLIKTRGQQVTLRCSPKSGHDTVSWYQQALGQGPQFIFQYYEEEERQRGNFPDRFSGHQFPNYSSELNVNALLLGDSALYLCATSVRTGRMQPQHFGDGTRLSIL.